This TCR beta chain was captured in a study of T-cell memory formation after mild COVID-19. Study outcomes and limitations: Mainly CM and EM harbored the contracting CD4+ clones; mainly EMRA harbored the CD8+ ones. In pre-infection memory, a portion of responding clones appeared, which suggested that cross-reactive memory joined. Day 15 to 85 contractors were CD4/CD8 balanced; later expanders leaned CD4+.

5'RACE primed from the constant segment yielded TCR alpha and TCR beta cDNA libraries bearing sample barcodes and UMIs. TCRdb reanalysed the 5' RACE reads using MiXCR and keeps one entry per CDR3 protein. The data contain 260,000 or so distinct CDR3 sequences, 15% to 20% of them singletons. Concerning this clonotype itself: Its antigen is unidentified.

Germline CDR1 reads DFQATT; CDR2 reads SNEGSKA (reference sequence). The CDR3 has 14 amino acids. Trimming cost V 6 bases and J 6 bases; bases outside gene matches: 12. The material sequenced was PBMCs or a T cell subset sorted from them (not recorded which). This clonotype was sampled from a man younger than 30 who had mild COVID-19 (a few samples of this study predate the infection). Cell type and time point are not known. V and J are TRBV20-1 and TRBJ1-2, with TRBD1 matching over 8 bases. Written as DNA, the CDR3 is TGCAGTGCACCTGGACAGGGCTTATGGGATGGCTACACCTTC. Its protein product is CSAPGQGLWDGYTF.